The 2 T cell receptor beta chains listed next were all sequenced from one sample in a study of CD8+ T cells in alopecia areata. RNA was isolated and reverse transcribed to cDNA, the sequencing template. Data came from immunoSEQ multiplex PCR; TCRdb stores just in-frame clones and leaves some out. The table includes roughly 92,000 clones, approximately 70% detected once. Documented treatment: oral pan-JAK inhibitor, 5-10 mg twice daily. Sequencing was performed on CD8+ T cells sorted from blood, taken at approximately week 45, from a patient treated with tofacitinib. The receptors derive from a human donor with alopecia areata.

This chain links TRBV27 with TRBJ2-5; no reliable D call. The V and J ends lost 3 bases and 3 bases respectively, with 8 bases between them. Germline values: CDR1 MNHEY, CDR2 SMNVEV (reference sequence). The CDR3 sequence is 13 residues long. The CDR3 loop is CASSFAEKETQYF. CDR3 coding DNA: TGTGCCAGCAGTTTTGCGGAAAAAGAGACCCAGTACTTC.

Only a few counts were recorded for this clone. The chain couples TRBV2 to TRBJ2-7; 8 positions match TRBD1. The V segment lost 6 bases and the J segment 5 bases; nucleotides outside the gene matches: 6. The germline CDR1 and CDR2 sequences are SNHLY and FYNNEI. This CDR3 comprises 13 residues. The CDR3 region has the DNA TGTGCCAGCAGCCCCACAGGGGGTAACGAGCAGTACTTC. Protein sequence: CASSPTGGNEQYF.